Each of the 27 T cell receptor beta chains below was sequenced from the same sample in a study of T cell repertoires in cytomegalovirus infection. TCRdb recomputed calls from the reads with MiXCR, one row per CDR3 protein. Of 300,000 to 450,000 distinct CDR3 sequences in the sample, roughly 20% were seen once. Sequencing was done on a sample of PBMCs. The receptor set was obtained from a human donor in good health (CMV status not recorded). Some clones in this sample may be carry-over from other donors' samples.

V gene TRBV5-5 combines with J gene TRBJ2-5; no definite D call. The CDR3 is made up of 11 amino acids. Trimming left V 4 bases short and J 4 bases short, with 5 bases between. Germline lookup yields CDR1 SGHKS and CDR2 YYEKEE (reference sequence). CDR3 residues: CASSQSETQYF. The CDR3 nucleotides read TGTGCCAGCAGCCAGTCAGAGACCCAGTACTTC. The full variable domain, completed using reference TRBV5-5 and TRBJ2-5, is DAGVTQSPTHLIKTRGQQVTLRCSPISGHKSVSWYQQVLGQGPQFIFQYYEKEERGRGNFPDRFSARQFPNYSSELNVNALLLGDSALYLCASSQSETQYFGPGTRLLVL.

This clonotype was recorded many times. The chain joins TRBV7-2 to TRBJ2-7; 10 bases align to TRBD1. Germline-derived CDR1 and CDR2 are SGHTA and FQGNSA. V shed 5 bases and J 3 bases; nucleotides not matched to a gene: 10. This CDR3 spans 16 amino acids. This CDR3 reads CASSRGSGQGIYEQYF. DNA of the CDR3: TGTGCCAGCAGCCGAGGCTCGGGACAGGGGATCTACGAGCAGTACTTC.

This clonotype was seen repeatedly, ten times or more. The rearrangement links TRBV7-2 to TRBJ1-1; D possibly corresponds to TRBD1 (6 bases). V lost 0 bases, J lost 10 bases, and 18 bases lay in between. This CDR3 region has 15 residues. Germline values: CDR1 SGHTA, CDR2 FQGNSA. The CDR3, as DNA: TGTGCCAGCAGCTTAGCGGGGACAATCCTGGGCCGAGCTTTCTTT. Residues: CASSLAGTILGRAFF.

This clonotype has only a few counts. CDR3 DNA sequence: TGCAGTGCTAGAGATCACCCCTACGAGCAGTACTTC. Translation gives CSARDHPYEQYF. The gene calls are TRBV20-1 and TRBJ2-7; D ambiguous. This CDR3 has 12 amino acids. With 0 bases removed from V and 2 bases from J, the gap between germline ends came to 5 bases. Germline CDR1 and CDR2: DFQATT and SNEGSKA (reference sequence).

Here the CDR3 reads CASAPRDRYHTEAFF. CDR3 nucleotides: TGTGCCAGCGCACCTCGGGACAGATACCACACTGAAGCTTTCTTT. The chain links TRBV12-3 or TRBV12-4 to TRBJ1-1, with 7 nucleotides matching TRBD1. The CDR3 contains 15 residues. The trim removed 8 bases at V and 3 bases at J, leaving 12 bases unmatched.

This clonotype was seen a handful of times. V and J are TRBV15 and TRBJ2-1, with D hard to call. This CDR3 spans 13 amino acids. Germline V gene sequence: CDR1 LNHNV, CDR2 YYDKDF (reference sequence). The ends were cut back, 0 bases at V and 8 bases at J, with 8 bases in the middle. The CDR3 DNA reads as TGTGCCACCAGCAGAGATGTCGCGTATGAGCAGTTCTTC. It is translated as CATSRDVAYEQFF.

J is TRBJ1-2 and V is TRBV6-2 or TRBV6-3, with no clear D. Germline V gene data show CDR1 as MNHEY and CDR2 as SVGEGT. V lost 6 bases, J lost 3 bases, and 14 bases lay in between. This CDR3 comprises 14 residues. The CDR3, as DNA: TGTGCCAGCAGCCGGGAGGTCGTGGACTATGGCTACACCTTC. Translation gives CASSREVVDYGYTF.

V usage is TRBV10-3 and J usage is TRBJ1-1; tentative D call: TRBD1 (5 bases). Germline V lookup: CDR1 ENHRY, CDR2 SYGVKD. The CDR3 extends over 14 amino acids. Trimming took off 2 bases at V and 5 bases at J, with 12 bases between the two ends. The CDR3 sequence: CAISEKGSRTEAFF. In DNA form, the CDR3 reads TGTGCCATCAGTGAGAAGGGGTCCCGGACTGAAGCTTTCTTT.

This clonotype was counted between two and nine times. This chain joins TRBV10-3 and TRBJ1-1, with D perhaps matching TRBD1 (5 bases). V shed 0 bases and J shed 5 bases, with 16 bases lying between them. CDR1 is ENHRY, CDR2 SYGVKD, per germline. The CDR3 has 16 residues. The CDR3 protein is CAISESRGVQRTEAFF. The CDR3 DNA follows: TGTGCCATCAGTGAGTCTCGGGGGGTACAGAGGACTGAAGCTTTCTTT.

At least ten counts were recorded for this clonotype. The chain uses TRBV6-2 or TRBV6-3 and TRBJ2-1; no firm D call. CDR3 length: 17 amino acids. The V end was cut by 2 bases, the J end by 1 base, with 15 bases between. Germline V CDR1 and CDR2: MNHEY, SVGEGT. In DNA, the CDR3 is TGTGCCAGCAGTTACGCTCGTCAACCGAGATCCTACAATGAGCAGTTCTTC. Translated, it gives CASSYARQPRSYNEQFF.

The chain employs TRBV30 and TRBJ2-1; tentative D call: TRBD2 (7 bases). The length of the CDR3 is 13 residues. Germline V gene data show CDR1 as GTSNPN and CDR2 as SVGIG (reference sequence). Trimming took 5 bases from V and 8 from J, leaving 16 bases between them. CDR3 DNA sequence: TGTGCCTGGGGGGGGTCGGGGGGCGATGAGCAGTTCTTC. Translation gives CAWGGSGGDEQFF.

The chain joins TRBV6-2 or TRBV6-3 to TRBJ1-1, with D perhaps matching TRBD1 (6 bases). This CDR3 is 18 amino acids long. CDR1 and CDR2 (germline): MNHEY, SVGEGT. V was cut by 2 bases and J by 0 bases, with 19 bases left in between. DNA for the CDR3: TGTGCCAGCAGTTACATCGGGGGCCGGAGGGTAATGAACACTGAAGCTTTCTTT. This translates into CASSYIGGRRVMNTEAFF.

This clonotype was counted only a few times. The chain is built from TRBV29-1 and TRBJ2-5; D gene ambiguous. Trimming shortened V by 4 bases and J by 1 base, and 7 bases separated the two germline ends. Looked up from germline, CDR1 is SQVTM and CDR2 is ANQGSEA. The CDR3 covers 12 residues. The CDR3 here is CSVGLFQETQYF. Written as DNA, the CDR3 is TGCAGCGTTGGGCTGTTCCAAGAGACCCAGTACTTC.

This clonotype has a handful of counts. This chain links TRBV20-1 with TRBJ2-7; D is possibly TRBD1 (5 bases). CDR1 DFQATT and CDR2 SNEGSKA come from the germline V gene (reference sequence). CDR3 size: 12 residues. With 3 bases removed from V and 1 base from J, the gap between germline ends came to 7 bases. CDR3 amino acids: CSARGQSYEQYF. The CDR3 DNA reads TGCAGTGCTAGGGGGCAGTCCTACGAGCAGTACTTC.

As DNA, the CDR3 is TGTGCCATCAGTGACGAACTGGCGGGACAGGGGGCCTACGAGCAGTACTTC. The encoded protein is CAISDELAGQGAYEQYF. The rearrangement links TRBV10-3 to TRBJ2-7; TRBD1 agrees at 11 bases. This CDR3 comprises 17 residues. The V gene's germline CDR1 is ENHRY and CDR2 SYGVKD. J gave up 2 bases and V 3 bases, and 9 bases lay outside the gene matches.

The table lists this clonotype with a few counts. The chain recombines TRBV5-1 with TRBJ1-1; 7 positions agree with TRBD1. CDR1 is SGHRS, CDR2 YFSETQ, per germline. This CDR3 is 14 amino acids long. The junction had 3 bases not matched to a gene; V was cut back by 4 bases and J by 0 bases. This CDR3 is CASSGGTVNTEAFF. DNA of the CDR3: TGCGCCAGCAGCGGGGGGACAGTGAACACTGAAGCTTTCTTT.

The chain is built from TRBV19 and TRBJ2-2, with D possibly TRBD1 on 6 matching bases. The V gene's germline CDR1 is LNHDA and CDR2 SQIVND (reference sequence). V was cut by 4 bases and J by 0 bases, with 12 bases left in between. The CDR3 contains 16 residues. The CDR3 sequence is CASSKDRRTNTGELFF. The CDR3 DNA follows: TGTGCCAGTAGTAAGGACAGACGAACGAACACCGGGGAGCTGTTTTTT. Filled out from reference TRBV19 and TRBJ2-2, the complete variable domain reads DGGITQSPKYLFRKEGQNVTLSCEQNLNHDAMYWYRQDPGQGLRLIYYSQIVNDFQKGDIAEGYSVSREKKESFPLTVTSAQKNPTAFYLCASSKDRRTNTGELFFGEGSRLTVL.

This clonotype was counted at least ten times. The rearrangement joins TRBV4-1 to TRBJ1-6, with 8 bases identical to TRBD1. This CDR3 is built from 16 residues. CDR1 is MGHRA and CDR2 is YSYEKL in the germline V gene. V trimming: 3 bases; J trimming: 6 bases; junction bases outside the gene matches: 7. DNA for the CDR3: TGCGCCAGCAGCCAGGGATTAGACAGGGGTAATTCACCCCTCCACTTT. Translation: CASSQGLDRGNSPLHF.

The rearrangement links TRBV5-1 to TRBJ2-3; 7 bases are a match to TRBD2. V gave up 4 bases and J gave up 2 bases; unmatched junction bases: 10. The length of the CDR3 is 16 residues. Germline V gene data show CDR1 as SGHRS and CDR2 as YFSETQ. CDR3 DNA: TGCGCCAGCAGCCCCAATACCGGGACTATCACAGATACGCAGTATTTT. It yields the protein CASSPNTGTITDTQYF.

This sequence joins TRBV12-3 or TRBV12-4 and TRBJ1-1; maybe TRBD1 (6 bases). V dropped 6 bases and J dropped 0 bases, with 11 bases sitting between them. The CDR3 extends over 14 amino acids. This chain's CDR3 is CASRSRGVNTEAFF. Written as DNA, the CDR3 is TGTGCCAGCAGGTCCAGGGGAGTGAACACTGAAGCTTTCTTT.

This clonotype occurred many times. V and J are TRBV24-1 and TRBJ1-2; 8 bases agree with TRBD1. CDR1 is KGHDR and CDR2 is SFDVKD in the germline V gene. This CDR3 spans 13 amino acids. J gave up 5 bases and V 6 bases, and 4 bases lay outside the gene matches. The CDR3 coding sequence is TGTGCCACCAGTCGGACAGGGAAGTATGGCTACACCTTC. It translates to CATSRTGKYGYTF.

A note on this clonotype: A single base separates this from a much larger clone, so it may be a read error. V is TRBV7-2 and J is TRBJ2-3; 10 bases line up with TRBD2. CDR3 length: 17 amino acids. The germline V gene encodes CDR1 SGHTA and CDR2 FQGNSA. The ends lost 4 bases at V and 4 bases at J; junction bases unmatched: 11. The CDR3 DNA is TGTGCCAGCAGCTCCATAGGGCTAGCGGGAGTAGCAGATACGCAGTATTTT. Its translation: CASSSIGLAGVADTQYF.

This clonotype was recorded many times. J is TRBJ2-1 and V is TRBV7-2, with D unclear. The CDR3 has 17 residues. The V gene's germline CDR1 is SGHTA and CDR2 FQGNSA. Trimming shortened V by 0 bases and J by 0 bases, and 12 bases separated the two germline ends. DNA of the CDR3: TGTGCCAGCAGCTTAGCGTTTTCCGAAAACTCCTACAATGAGCAGTTCTTC. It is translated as CASSLAFSENSYNEQFF.

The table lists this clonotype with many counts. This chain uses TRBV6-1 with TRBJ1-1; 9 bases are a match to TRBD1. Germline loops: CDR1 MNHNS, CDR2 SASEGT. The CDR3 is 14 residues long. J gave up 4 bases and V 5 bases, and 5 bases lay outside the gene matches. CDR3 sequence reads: CASSFGQGRTEAFF. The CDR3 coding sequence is TGTGCCAGCAGTTTCGGACAGGGGCGCACTGAAGCTTTCTTT.

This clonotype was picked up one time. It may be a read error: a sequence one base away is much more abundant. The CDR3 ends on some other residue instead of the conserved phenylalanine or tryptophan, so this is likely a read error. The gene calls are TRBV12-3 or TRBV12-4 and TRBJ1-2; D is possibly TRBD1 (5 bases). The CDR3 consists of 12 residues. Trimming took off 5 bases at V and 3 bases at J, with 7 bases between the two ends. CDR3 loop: CASSQGHYGYTC. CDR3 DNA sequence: TGTGCCAGCAGTCAGGGCCACTATGGCTACACCTGC.

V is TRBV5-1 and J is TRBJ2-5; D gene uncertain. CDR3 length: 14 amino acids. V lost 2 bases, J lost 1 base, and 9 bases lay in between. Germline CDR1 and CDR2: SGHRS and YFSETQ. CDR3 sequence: CASSFGQSQETQYF. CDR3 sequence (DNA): TGCGCCAGCAGCTTCGGGCAGAGCCAAGAGACCCAGTACTTC. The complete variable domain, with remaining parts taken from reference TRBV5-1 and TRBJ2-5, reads KAGVTQTPRYLIKTRGQQVTLSCSPISGHRSVSWYQQTPGQGLQFLFEYFSETQRNKGNFPGRFSGRQFSNSRSEMNVSTLELGDSALYLCASSFGQSQETQYFGPGTRLLVL.

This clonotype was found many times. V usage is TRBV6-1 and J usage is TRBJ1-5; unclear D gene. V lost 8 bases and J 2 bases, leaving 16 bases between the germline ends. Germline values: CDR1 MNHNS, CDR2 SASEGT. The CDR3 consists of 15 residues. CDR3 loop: CASAWTSMGNQPQHF. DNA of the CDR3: TGTGCCAGCGCGTGGACCTCCATGGGCAATCAGCCCCAGCATTTT.